These 10 T cell receptor beta chains came from one sample sequenced in a study of cytomegalovirus exposure and HLA in healthy donors. Primers for the PCR totalled 60 Vbeta and 13 Jbeta. The data were produced by immunoSEQ multiplex PCR, yet TCRdb's version contains in-frame clones alone and is incomplete. This sample has some 120,000 clones, with 60% to 85% found just once. The sample taken for sequencing was PBMCs. The receptors here all came from a woman aged 40 to 50 in good health and CMV-seropositive.

This chain's CDR3 is CASSGRTRGNIQYF. The CDR3 DNA is TGTGCCAGCAGCGGCCGGACTAGGGGGAACATTCAGTACTTC. The chain has TRBV13 and TRBJ2-4; D is possibly TRBD2 (7 bases). Trimming removed 5 bases from V and 7 bases from J, with 15 bases in between. This CDR3 spans 14 amino acids. CDR1 is PRHDT, CDR2 FYEKMQ, per germline (reference sequence).

V usage is TRBV29-1 and J usage is TRBJ2-3; 9 bases match TRBD2. Germline CDR1 SQVTM, CDR2 ANQGSEA. CDR3 length equals 15 residues. The V gene end was trimmed by 0 bases and the J gene end by 10 bases; junction bases not matched to a gene: 11. CDR3 nucleotide sequence: TGCAGCGTTGAAGATCTTGAGGGGACTAGCTGGGCGCAGTATTTT. As protein: CSVEDLEGTSWAQYF.

The V call is TRBV7-3, the J call TRBJ2-1; TRBD1 is a possible D gene (6 bases). V lost 0 bases to trimming and J lost 6 bases, with 6 bases between them. The germline CDR1 and CDR2 sequences are SGHTA and FQGTGA. This CDR3 spans 13 amino acids. CDR3: CASSLTGGNEQFF. The CDR3 coding sequence is TGTGCCAGCAGCTTAACAGGGGGCAATGAGCAGTTCTTC.

This clone was found a few times. The chain links TRBV6-1 to TRBJ2-3; D perhaps matches TRBD2 (6 bases). Germline V lookup: CDR1 MNHNS, CDR2 SASEGT. The V end was cut by 4 bases, the J end by 4 bases, with 12 bases between. The length of the CDR3 is 14 residues. CDR3 loop: CASSVEGWADTQYF. CDR3 DNA sequence: TGTGCCAGCAGTGTGGAGGGGTGGGCAGATACGCAGTATTTT.

The rearrangement joins TRBV27 to TRBJ2-6; 11 nucleotides agree with TRBD1. Germline-derived CDR1 and CDR2 are MNHEY and SMNVEV (reference sequence). The CDR3 length is 17 residues. Trimming took 6 bases from V and 1 from J; bases not matched to a gene: 5. Here the CDR3 reads CASRRTGGASGANVLTF. The CDR3 coding sequence is TGTGCCAGCAGAAGGACAGGGGGCGCGTCTGGGGCCAACGTCCTGACTTTC.

The table lists this clone with a count of one. V gene TRBV27 combines with J gene TRBJ2-2, with no clear D. Germline lookup yields CDR1 MNHEY and CDR2 SMNVEV (reference sequence). This CDR3 has 13 residues. The germline V and J ends were trimmed by 4 bases and 6 bases, with 9 bases remaining between them. The CDR3 DNA is TGTGCCAGCAGTTCCCGAGTGCCCGGGGAGCTGTTTTTT. Amino acids: CASSSRVPGELFF.

The gene calls are TRBV27 and TRBJ2-5; 8 nucleotides line up with TRBD2. The J segment lost 4 bases and the V segment lost 6 bases, leaving 7 bases of the junction unmatched. CDR1 MNHEY and CDR2 SMNVEV come from the germline V gene (reference sequence). CDR3 length: 14 amino acids. CDR3 residues: CASSFLRGGETQYF. CDR3 in DNA: TGTGCCAGCAGCTTCCTCCGGGGGGGAGAGACCCAGTACTTC.

The chain employs TRBV19 and TRBJ1-2; no definite D call. CDR3 length equals 12 residues. Per the germline V gene, CDR1 is LNHDA and CDR2 is SQIVND (reference sequence). Between the trimmed V and J ends, which lost 8 bases and 2 bases, there was a span of 9 bases. The chain's CDR3 is CASLDENYGYTF. The CDR3 DNA is TGTGCCAGTCTAGACGAGAACTATGGCTACACCTTC.

This clone was counted only a few times. V is TRBV4-1 and J is TRBJ2-7; possibly TRBD2 for D (6 bases). This CDR3 contains 14 residues. Trimming shortened V by 4 bases and J by 3 bases, and 13 bases separated the two germline ends. Germline V gene lookup returns CDR1 MGHRA and CDR2 YSYEKL. CDR3 bases: TGCGCCAGCAGCCCCGCGGGACTGATCTACGAGCAGTACTTC. The encoded protein is CASSPAGLIYEQYF.

The V gene is TRBV27, the J gene TRBJ1-6; 9 bases map to TRBD1. CDR1 MNHEY and CDR2 SMNVEV come from the germline V gene (reference sequence). The CDR3 runs 13 residues. V was pared by 8 bases and J by 6 bases, with 2 bases of the junction left unmatched. Written as DNA, the CDR3 is TGTGCCAGCGGGGACAGGGTTAATTCACCCCTCCACTTT. It encodes CASGDRVNSPLHF.